The 22 T cell receptor beta chains below were found in one sample sequenced in a study of blood T cell repertoires in COVID-19 (dated by TCRdb to 2019 to 2021). Library preparation used the immunoSEQ multiplex PCR assay. Drawn from immuneACCESS, this table holds only the in-frame rearrangements with V and J called that TCRdb kept. Clones are partly lost; checked studies trace under half to an unresolved V gene and leave the rest unexplained. Recorded for this sample are under 300,000 clones; 89% of them occurred a single time. Around 1.9% of the sample goes to the ten largest clones. The specimen was PBMCs or T cells enriched from blood (not recorded which). The receptors here all came from a woman aged 55-70 years who had recovered from COVID-19.

The J gene is TRBJ1-4, the V gene TRBV18, with a possible D match to TRBD1 (5 bases). Per the germline V gene, CDR1 is KGHSH and CDR2 is LQKENI. Trimming stripped 2 bases from V and 6 bases from J, with 13 bases between. The CDR3 is 15 residues long. Written as DNA, the CDR3 is TGTGCCAGCTCACCAAACCAGGGTGAGGATGAAAAACTGTTTTTT. This sequence encodes CASSPNQGEDEKLFF.

The chain links TRBV24-1 to TRBJ2-5; 8 nucleotides match TRBD1. The CDR3 totals 15 residues. Unmatched junction bases numbered 5, after V lost 4 bases and J lost 2 bases. The germline gives CDR1 KGHDR, CDR2 SFDVKD. The CDR3 nucleotides are TGTGCCACCAGTGACGGACAGGGAGGTCAAGAGACCCAGTACTTC. This codes for CATSDGQGGQETQYF.

The rearrangement links TRBV5-1 to TRBJ1-5; D might be TRBD1 (6 bases). Germline V gene data show CDR1 as SGHRS and CDR2 as YFSETQ. This CDR3 is 15 amino acids long. Trimming cost V 0 bases and J 7 bases, with 14 bases left between them. CDR3 DNA: TGCGCCAGCAGCTTGGGAGAGGGGGTTGGACAGCCCCAGCATTTT. It encodes CASSLGEGVGQPQHF.

The rearrangement links TRBV5-1 to TRBJ1-1; 8 bases fit TRBD1. Germline lookup yields CDR1 SGHRS and CDR2 YFSETQ. V shed 3 bases, J shed 6 bases, and the junction held 7 bases outside the gene matches. The CDR3 is made up of 14 amino acids. The CDR3 DNA follows: TGCGCCAGCAGCTCGCAGGGGGCGGTAGCTGAAGCTTTCTTT. Its translation: CASSSQGAVAEAFF.

This clone has a single count. The chain carries TRBV12-3 or TRBV12-4 and TRBJ1-3, with 7 bases that match TRBD1. V lost 4 bases and J lost 5; bases outside the gene matches: 2. The CDR3 contains 13 residues. In nucleotides, the CDR3 is TGTGCCAGCAGTTGGGGACAGCGAAACACCATATATTTT. Amino acids: CASSWGQRNTIYF.

The rearrangement links TRBV6-1 to TRBJ2-3, with 11 bases aligning to TRBD2. V shed 1 base, J shed 3 bases, and the junction held 6 bases outside the gene matches. The CDR3 sequence is 17 residues long. CDR1 MNHNS and CDR2 SASEGT come from the germline V gene. The CDR3 protein is CASSEGTSGSRTDTQYF. The CDR3 region has the DNA TGTGCCAGCAGTGAAGGAACTAGCGGGAGTAGGACAGATACGCAGTATTTT.

V and J are TRBV9 and TRBJ1-3, with D possibly being TRBD1 (5 bases). Germline loops: CDR1 SGDLS, CDR2 YYNGEE. V was cut by 3 bases and J by 7 bases, with 20 bases left in between. This CDR3 is 16 amino acids long. CDR3 bases: TGTGCCAGCAGCGCCCACTCTAGTCAGGGTTTCAACACCATATATTTT. Its translation is CASSAHSSQGFNTIYF.

The chain combines TRBV9 with TRBJ2-5; 7 bases align to TRBD2. J gave up 7 bases and V 2 bases, and 14 bases lay outside the gene matches. This CDR3 has 16 amino acids. Germline CDR1 is SGDLS and CDR2 is YYNGEE. CDR3 DNA: TGTGCCAGCAGCGTTTCGCGACTAGCTAATAGCGGGACCCAGTACTTC. This gives the protein CASSVSRLANSGTQYF.

The CDR3 nucleotides are TGTGCCAGCAGCGAGGCCGGGACTAGAGCAGATACGCAGTATTTT. Its translation is CASSEAGTRADTQYF. The J gene is TRBJ2-3, the V gene TRBV9; 8 nucleotides agree with TRBD2. V lost 3 bases and J lost 4; bases outside the gene matches: 7. From germline, CDR1 is SGDLS and CDR2 YYNGEE. The CDR3 spans 15 residues.

The V call is TRBV4-2, the J call TRBJ1-4; 10 bases are shared with TRBD1. V lost 4 bases and J lost 6; bases outside the gene matches: 2. This CDR3 has 14 residues. Germline CDR1 and CDR2: LGHNA and YNFKEQ. CDR3 sequence: CASSLGTGDEKLFF. The CDR3 DNA sequence: TGTGCCAGCAGCCTTGGGACAGGGGATGAAAAACTGTTTTTT.

This clone was observed a handful of times. This chain links TRBV19 with TRBJ2-2; D unresolved. V was pared by 2 bases and J by 3 bases, with 4 bases between. Germline V lookup: CDR1 LNHDA, CDR2 SQIVND (reference sequence). This CDR3 has 13 amino acids. This CDR3 is CASSISDTGELFF. The CDR3 DNA sequence: TGTGCCAGTAGTATATCAGACACCGGGGAGCTGTTTTTT.

The V and J genes are TRBV3-1 (or the pseudogene TRBV3-2) and TRBJ2-7; D remains ambiguous. V lost 0 bases and J lost 2, with 2 bases in between. The CDR3 has 12 amino acids. The germline V gene has CDR1 LGHDT and CDR2 YNNKEL (reference sequence). The CDR3, as DNA: TGTGCCAGCAGCCAAGATACCTACGAGCAGTACTTC. Amino acids: CASSQDTYEQYF.

The chain combines TRBV18 with TRBJ1-2; possible D gene TRBD1, 5 bases. The CDR3 is 15 amino acids. CDR1 KGHSH and CDR2 LQKENI come from the germline V gene. V was clipped by 0 bases and J by 1 base, with 9 bases between them. In DNA form, the CDR3 reads TGTGCCAGCTCACCACCGGGGGGGATTAACTATGGCTACACCTTC. Its translation is CASSPPGGINYGYTF.

This clone was detected only once. For the CDR3, the DNA is TGTGCCAGCAGCGTACTAAGTCAAAGGGGCAATGAGCAGTTCTTC. Protein sequence: CASSVLSQRGNEQFF. The chain carries TRBV9 and TRBJ2-1, with D tentatively TRBD1 (5 bases). In germline, CDR1 is SGDLS, CDR2 YYNGEE. V lost 1 base to trimming and J lost 6 bases, with 14 bases between them. CDR3 size: 15 residues.

This sequence joins TRBV2 and TRBJ1-2; 8 bases align to TRBD1. The CDR3 contains 15 residues. The V gene end was trimmed by 5 bases and the J gene end by 4 bases; junction bases not matched to a gene: 9. Per germline, CDR1 SNHLY and CDR2 FYNNEI. The chain's CDR3 is CASSPGQGGIYGYTF. CDR3 DNA: TGTGCCAGCAGTCCTGGACAGGGAGGAATCTATGGCTACACCTTC.

V and J are TRBV18 and TRBJ1-3; 7 bases line up with TRBD1. With V trimmed by 2 bases and J by 8 bases, 6 bases remained unmatched. The germline CDR1 and CDR2 sequences are KGHSH and LQKENI. The CDR3 is 14 amino acids. In nucleotides, the CDR3 is TGTGCCAGCTCACCAATGACAGGGCGGGACACCATATATTTT. Translation gives CASSPMTGRDTIYF.

The CDR3 spells CASSVGGTGHRALAKNIQYF. The CDR3 nucleotides are TGTGCCAGCAGCGTAGGAGGGACAGGTCATCGAGCACTAGCCAAAAACATTCAGTACTTC. V usage is TRBV9 and J usage is TRBJ2-4, with 8 bases that match TRBD1. This CDR3 region has 20 residues. Germline CDR1 and CDR2: SGDLS and YYNGEE. After removal of 0 bases from V and 0 bases from J, the junction contained 14 bases not matched to a gene.

J is TRBJ2-1 and V is TRBV9; 8 bases are a match to TRBD2. This CDR3 contains 15 residues. Germline V CDR1 and CDR2: SGDLS, YYNGEE. The V segment lost 1 base and the J segment 5 bases; nucleotides outside the gene matches: 5. CDR3 in DNA: TGTGCCAGCAGCGTAAGTAGCGGGATCGACAATGAGCAGTTCTTC. Translation: CASSVSSGIDNEQFF.

The chain combines TRBV12-3 or TRBV12-4 with TRBJ1-1; 7 bases are shared with TRBD1. The CDR3 is 12 amino acids. V was clipped by 6 bases and J by 8 bases; unmatched bases: 6. CDR3 nucleotide sequence: TGTGCCAGCAGGGCCGCAGGGGGGGAAGCTTTCTTT. Protein product: CASRAAGGEAFF.

J is TRBJ1-3 and V is TRBV7-9; tentative D call: TRBD1 (5 bases). Germline V gene sequence: CDR1 SEHNR, CDR2 FQNEAQ (reference sequence). Between the trimmed V and J ends, which lost 0 bases and 2 bases, there was a span of 11 bases. The CDR3 runs 16 residues. CDR3: CASSLALGAPGNTIYF. Written as DNA, the CDR3 is TGTGCCAGCAGCTTAGCGCTAGGGGCTCCTGGAAACACCATATATTTT.

This chain connects TRBV19 to TRBJ2-2; D is uncertain. There are 15 residues in the CDR3. Per the germline V gene, CDR1 is LNHDA and CDR2 is SQIVND (reference sequence). Trimming took off 4 bases at V and 0 bases at J, with 9 bases between the two ends. CDR3 amino acids: CASSRQVANTGELFF. In DNA, the CDR3 is TGTGCCAGTAGTAGGCAGGTTGCGAACACCGGGGAGCTGTTTTTT.

This chain uses TRBV30 with TRBJ1-2; 7 bases fit TRBD1. Per germline, CDR1 GTSNPN and CDR2 SVGIG (reference sequence). This CDR3 comprises 15 residues. Germline trimming cut 4 bases from V and 8 bases from J; bases unmatched to any gene: 16. In nucleotides, the CDR3 is TGTGCCTGGACCAATTGGGGACAGTGGAAGTGGGGCTACACCTTC. Residues: CAWTNWGQWKWGYTF.